There are a few counts of the clone carrying this TCR beta chain. Its target is not known. The CDR3 regions of TCR beta were amplified from RNA transcripts. When the TCR CDR3 underwent first-round RT-PCR, the HTBI primer set was used. TCRdb redid the calling of the multiplex PCR reads with MiXCR, one entry per CDR3 protein. The sample gives more than 450,000 distinct CDR3 sequences, roughly 15% of which show up once; roughly 14% is in the top ten. The source of the sample is a study of T cells in Graves' hyperthyroidism and ophthalmopathy. Regarding the study as a whole: Researchers report that a 13 V-J model separated ophthalmopathy from stable hyperthyroidism. Blood also held most thyroid clonotypes expanded beyond 0.001.

Patients aged 18 to 65 had newly diagnosed hyperthyroidism that had lasted under 2 months. The sequence was obtained from a woman aged 40 to 50 with Graves' hyperthyroidism. Material for sequencing was blood.

CDR3 loop: CASSVPGLAYSEQYF. CDR3 in DNA: TGTGCCAGTAGTGTACCGGGACTAGCATATAGCGAGCAGTACTTC. The chain recombines TRBV19 with TRBJ2-7; 9 bases match TRBD2. J lost 6 bases, V lost 5 bases, and 11 bases had no gene match. Germline CDR1 reads LNHDA; CDR2 reads SQIVND (reference sequence). This CDR3 is built from 15 residues.